The clone carrying this T cell receptor beta chain was counted ten times or more. Its antigen is as yet unknown. This CDR3 has 14 residues. V dropped 6 bases and J dropped 3 bases, with 15 bases sitting between them. Looked up from germline, CDR1 is SGHRS and CDR2 is YFSETQ. The data were taken from a study of T-cell memory formation after mild COVID-19. Study results and caveats: Pre-infection memory carried some responding clones, suggesting that cross-reactive memory joined.

Using constant-segment primers, 5'RACE produced TCR alpha and TCR beta cDNA libraries carrying sample barcodes and UMIs. One entry per CDR3 protein, called by TCRdb with MiXCR from the 5' RACE reads. The data contain roughly 62,000 distinct CDR3 sequences, 9.3% of them singletons. Sequencing used PBMCs or a T cell subset sorted from them (not recorded which). The V gene is TRBV5-1, the J gene TRBJ2-5, with D perhaps TRBD2 (6 bases). The source of this sequence is a man in his late teens or twenties who had mild COVID-19 (a few samples of this study predate the infection). Cell type and time point are not known. This CDR3 is CASTLGTAKETQYF. The CDR3 nucleotides read TGCGCCAGCACACTAGGGACTGCTAAAGAGACCCAGTACTTC.